This T cell receptor beta chain was identified in a study of T cell repertoires in ileal Crohn's disease. Germline V lookup: CDR1 MNHEY, CDR2 SMNVEV (reference sequence). Unmatched junction bases numbered 6, after V lost 4 bases and J lost 6 bases. This CDR3 spans 14 amino acids. Using immunoSEQ multiplex PCR, the repertoire was profiled, and TCRdb retains in-frame clones only, with some absent. The data hold tens of thousands of clones, with approximately 78% observed a single time. This clone occurred once. The sequencing sample was made of ileal tissue. The V and J genes are TRBV27 and TRBJ1-2; 9 nucleotides agree with TRBD1. The receptor was isolated from an adult with Crohn's disease. CDR3 sequence reads: CASSSLGTGNGYTF. The DNA for the CDR3 is TGTGCCAGCAGTTCATTAGGGACAGGGAATGGCTACACCTTC.